The next 17 T cell receptor beta chains were all read from a single sample in a study of T cells expressing NK-cell markers. Each CDR3 protein gets one entry in TCRdb, which reprocessed the 5' RACE reads and gives no DNA. The sample data list 500,000 to 700,000 distinct CDR3 sequences. The sequenced sample consisted of blood T cells: a sorted CD56 or NKG2C T cell subset, CD4+ or CD8+ T cells, or bulk PBMC T cells (not recorded which). These receptors were taken from a man aged 18-30 years in good health.

This chain links TRBV20-1 with TRBJ1-2; without DNA, the TCRdb call of TRBD1 cannot be checked. This CDR3 has 13 residues. Germline lookup yields CDR1 DFQATT and CDR2 SNEGSKA (reference sequence). The CDR3 is CSALLSPNYGYTF.

The chain recombines TRBV28 with TRBJ2-7. This CDR3 is 13 amino acids long. CDR1 and CDR2 (germline): MDHEN, SYDVKM. The CDR3: CASRFDPNGEQYF.

The CDR3 spells CASSQETGGEQYF. The gene calls are TRBV4-2 and TRBJ2-7; the TCRdb D gene call, TRBD1, has no DNA to confirm it. Germline values: CDR1 LGHNA, CDR2 YNFKEQ. This CDR3 has 13 residues.

J is TRBJ2-3 and V is TRBV20-1; the TRBD2 assignment by TCRdb is unverifiable without DNA. The V gene's germline CDR1 is DFQATT and CDR2 SNEGSKA (reference sequence). CDR3 length: 15 residues. The CDR3 region is CSARGHSGSTDTQYF.

The V call is TRBV10-3, the J call TRBJ2-1; the TCRdb D gene call, TRBD2, has no DNA to confirm it. Germline V gene sequence: CDR1 ENHRY, CDR2 SYGVKD. CDR3 length: 17 amino acids. This CDR3 reads CAISESRSSGSKNEQFF.

The V gene is TRBV3-1, the J gene TRBJ2-4. The germline V gene encodes CDR1 LGHDT and CDR2 YNNKEL (reference sequence). The CDR3 sequence is 14 residues long. CDR3 sequence reads: CASSQDMGKNIQYF.

V is TRBV12-3 or TRBV12-4 and J is TRBJ2-1; checking the TCRdb D call of TRBD2 is not possible without DNA. The CDR3 has 18 residues. CDR3 in amino acids: CASSSSGLAGSSYNEQFF.

The gene calls are TRBV6-1 and TRBJ2-1; TCRdb indicates TRBD2, and absent DNA this call remains unverified. Germline values: CDR1 MNHNS, CDR2 SASEGT. The CDR3 contains 17 residues. The CDR3 region is CASRRRTSGRQYNEQFF.

CDR3 in amino acids: CASRQGQADQPQHF. The rearrangement links TRBV12-3 or TRBV12-4 to TRBJ1-5; TCRdb's assignment of TRBD1 cannot be checked, as there is no DNA. The length of the CDR3 is 14 residues.

This chain connects TRBV29-1 to TRBJ2-1; with no DNA, the TCRdb D assignment of TRBD2 cannot be verified. CDR3 length: 13 amino acids. Germline V gives CDR1 SQVTM, CDR2 ANQGSEA. CDR3 sequence reads: CSGGGTLIFEQFF.

The rearrangement uses TRBV6-2 or TRBV6-3 and TRBJ2-1; TCRdb's D gene call, TRBD2, goes unchecked for lack of DNA. The germline V gene encodes CDR1 MNHEY and CDR2 SVGEGT. The CDR3 covers 16 residues. CDR3 protein: CASRELGGGPVNEQFF.

The chain links TRBV9 to TRBJ2-3; with no DNA, the TCRdb D assignment of TRBD2 cannot be verified. Germline CDR1 reads SGDLS; CDR2 reads YYNGEE. This CDR3 is built from 18 residues. CDR3 in amino acids: CASSVWGLGLAATDTQYF.

The chain recombines TRBV5-1 with TRBJ2-3; absent DNA, TCRdb's TRBD1 call cannot be checked. Per germline, CDR1 SGHRS and CDR2 YFSETQ. The CDR3 has 17 residues. The CDR3 is CASSHSVDRGYTDTQYF. The variable domain in full, with the rest retrieved from reference TRBV5-1 and TRBJ2-3, is KAGVTQTPRYLIKTRGQQVTLSCSPISGHRSVSWYQQTPGQGLQFLFEYFSETQRNKGNFPGRFSGRQFSNSRSEMNVSTLELGDSALYLCASSHSVDRGYTDTQYFGPGTRLTVL.

The chain combines TRBV6-5 with TRBJ2-7; TCRdb's assignment of TRBD1 cannot be checked, as there is no DNA. There are 15 residues in the CDR3. Germline V gene data show CDR1 as MNHEY and CDR2 as SVGAGI. The CDR3 protein is CASSPRGQASYEQYF.

This chain joins TRBV12-3 or TRBV12-4 and TRBJ2-4; the TRBD2 assignment by TCRdb is unverifiable without DNA. CDR3 length equals 14 residues. The CDR3 is CASSVGGRAGIQYF.

The chain couples TRBV12-3 or TRBV12-4 to TRBJ2-5; the D gene TCRdb calls, TRBD1, cannot be checked with no DNA. This CDR3 has 15 residues. CDR3 amino acids: CASSHDRAGRETQYF.

This chain connects TRBV7-2 to TRBJ2-5; as DNA is missing, the TRBD2 call by TCRdb cannot be tested. CDR1 SGHTA and CDR2 FQGNSA come from the germline V gene. CDR3 length equals 14 residues. CDR3 residues: CASSLEGTSYGIDF.